This TCR beta chain was obtained from a study of PD-1 blockade in classical Hodgkin lymphoma. In this sample, this clone turned up once. What it recognizes is unknown. Only in-frame clones appear in the TCRdb table, and some are missing; sequencing was by immunoSEQ multiplex PCR. The repertoire consists of 45,000 to 50,000 clones, with around three quarters occurring once and the leading ten covering about 20%. All trial patients relapsed after autologous stem cell transplantation. Study-level points and caveats: It was among complete responders that baseline diversity resembled that of newly diagnosed patients. Relapsed/refractory patients reportedly had the lowest baseline TCR diversity, below newly diagnosed patients, who were below healthy donors. Significant TCR diversity gains by C4D1 occurred in CD4+ but not CD8+ cells. Individuals initiating nivolumab under 1 year after ASCT were excluded.

The TCR sequence derives from a human donor with classical Hodgkin lymphoma. Sequences were derived from peripheral blood mononuclear cells (PBMCs), sampled before the second cycle of nivolumab.

The CDR3 DNA reads as TGTGCCAGCAGCCGTAGACCAGAGACCCAGTACTTC. It yields the protein CASSRRPETQYF. The gene calls are TRBV7-2 and TRBJ2-5, with D unclear. Trimming stripped 5 bases from V and 4 bases from J, with 8 bases between. Germline CDR1 reads SGHTA; CDR2 reads FQGNSA. CDR3 length: 12 residues.